This entry lists 4 T cell receptor beta chains sequenced from one sample in a study of human T cells and chemical hapten exposure. TCRdb passed the RACE reads through MiXCR, listing each CDR3 protein once. Of 340,000 or so distinct CDR3 sequences in the sample, approximately 6.3% are singletons; the top ten hold around 8.4%. Indicated time point: patch test 1, 2 weeks after DPC sensitization. The sample's treatment: therapeutic diphenylcyclopropenone sensitization with weekly scalp DPC. The source material was whole blood, sampled in connection with sensitization to the hapten diphenylcyclopropenone (DPC). The receptors shown here come from a young woman with alopecia areata. Some clones in this sample may be carry-over from other donors' samples.

This clonotype came up a few times. The CDR3 DNA reads TGTGCCAGCAGGGTTCCACCCCCGACAGTTACTCATGGCTACACCTTC. Its protein is CASRVPPPTVTHGYTF. This sequence joins TRBV28 and TRBJ1-2; D might be TRBD1 (5 bases). Germline V gene lookup returns CDR1 MDHEN and CDR2 SYDVKM. This CDR3 comprises 16 residues. Trimming left V 6 bases short and J 6 bases short, with 23 bases between.

The genes are TRBV19 and TRBJ2-5, with TRBD2 as a possible D gene (6 bases). The CDR3 sequence is 12 residues long. Germline-derived CDR1 and CDR2 are LNHDA and SQIVND (reference sequence). Trimming took off 3 bases at V and 4 bases at J, with 6 bases between the two ends. The CDR3 spells CASSMGGETQYF. Written as DNA, the CDR3 is TGTGCCAGTAGTATGGGGGGAGAGACCCAGTACTTC.

This clonotype was seen a handful of times. The chain combines TRBV27 with TRBJ1-5; TRBD1 agrees at 10 bases. Germline CDR1 is MNHEY and CDR2 is SMNVEV (reference sequence). Germline trimming cut 2 bases from V and 8 bases from J; bases unmatched to any gene: 9. The CDR3 is 16 residues long. DNA for the CDR3: TGTGCCAGCAGTTTAACTTCGACAGGGGGCTTGGAGCCCCAGCATTTT. Translation gives CASSLTSTGGLEPQHF.

This clonotype has ten or more counts. The chain is built from TRBV2 and TRBJ2-6, with 11 bases matching TRBD1. This CDR3 is built from 19 residues. The junction had 14 bases not matched to a gene; V was cut back by 6 bases and J by 4 bases. Per germline, CDR1 SNHLY and CDR2 FYNNEI. CDR3: CASSLRIPGQGVGANVLTF. CDR3 nucleotide sequence: TGTGCCAGCAGCCTAAGAATTCCGGGACAGGGGGTCGGGGCCAACGTCCTGACTTTC. Complete variable domain (other parts from reference TRBV2 and TRBJ2-6): EPEVTQTPSHQVTQMGQEVILRCVPISNHLYFYWYRQILGQKVEFLVSFYNNEISEKSEIFDDQFSVERPDGSNFTLKIRSTKLEDSAMYFCASSLRIPGQGVGANVLTFGAGSRLTVL.